The clone carrying this TCR beta chain was counted ten times or more. The data derive from a study of human T cells and chemical hapten exposure. Study overall: Minor volume differences among pooled libraries chiefly drove per-sample TCR yield variation.

This sample's time point: healthy volunteer bleed at 2 weeks. Total RNA was isolated from whole blood that had not been fractionated. There are 15 residues in the CDR3. Germline-derived CDR1 and CDR2 are SGHTA and FQGNSA. After removal of 1 base from V and 6 bases from J, the junction contained 5 bases not matched to a gene. Each cDNA molecule in the library carried unique molecular identifiers. As originally analysed: Counting gave a median of around 96,000 TCRs per sample, with values ranging from about 23,224 to 750,000. TCRdb re-analysed the RACE reads in MiXCR, keeping a single row per CDR3 protein. None of the V and J calls come from the authors' own analysis; TCRdb made them. The sample consists of 130,000 or so distinct CDR3 sequences, approximately 9% of them appearing once.

Material: whole blood. The chain employs TRBV7-2 and TRBJ2-5; 10 bases line up with TRBD1. The TCR sequence derives from a male donor in good health. Some clones in this sample may be carry-over from other donors' samples. CDR3 region: CASSLVGQGSKTQYF. CDR3 sequence (DNA): TGTGCCAGCAGCTTAGTGGGACAGGGGTCGAAGACCCAGTACTTC. Together with reference TRBV7-2 and TRBJ2-5, the CDR3 gives the full variable domain: GAGVSQSPSNKVTEKGKDVELRCDPISGHTALYWYRQSLGQGLEFLIYFQGNSAPDKSGLPSDRFSAERTGGSVSTLTIQRTQQEDSAVYLCASSLVGQGSKTQYFGPGTRLLVL.